This T cell receptor beta chain was sequenced for a study of T cell responses to AZD1222 COVID-19 vaccine (dated by TCRdb to the early 2020s). For the study in its entirety: AZD1222 recipients with second doses at about 4 weeks or about 12 weeks were pooled, because spike-specific TCR depth and breadth did not differ between schedules. Trial participants were enrolled into age subgroups of 18-55, 56-69 and 70-plus years, which contained roughly 150, 30 and 60 TCR-sequenced participants, respectively. TCR sequencing covered over 230 trial participants: about 210 given two doses of AZD1222 and about 26 given two doses of MenACWY control vaccine. Study-wide conclusions, independent of this receptor: In the small 56-69-year group, the increase in depth fell short of significance, most likely because of low power. Because no day 14 peak-response samples were available, the repertoires could be characterized only after the peak T cell response. CD4 TCRs associated with the vaccine covered the entire spike protein, and the dominant responses were in regions 160-218 and 743-854. Participants were mostly white British, with more females than males. The authors suggested clonal diversity may have been underestimated. Nearly half of unique spike-specific TCRs reportedly recognized epitopes outside regions mutated in the B.1.351 and B.1.1.7 variants. Only a handful of AZD1222 recipients were SARS-CoV-2 seropositive at baseline, limiting conclusions about previously exposed vaccinees. Spike-specific TCR breadth and depth rose significantly after two AZD1222 doses compared with day 0 and with MenACWY recipients.

The CDR3 regions of human TCRbeta chains were analyzed by immunosequencing. On the study's bioinformatics: TCRs in the repertoires were compared against a reference library of SARS-CoV-2-specific TCRs that had been generated with the MIRA antigen-specificity platform. Breadth meant the fraction of unique TCRs that were SARS-CoV-2-associated, whereas depth meant the fraction of total T cells that were SARS-CoV-2-associated. Using the MIRA data, each spike-specific TCR was assigned both to the spike region to which the TCR was reactive and to a CD4 or CD8 class. Log10-transformed breadth and depth values were compared by one-way ANOVA with Sidak's multiple comparisons tests. The table comes from immuneACCESS by way of TCRdb, which keeps in-frame sequences with V and J called. Part of the clones is missing from these tables; in studies checked, under half for an unresolved V gene and the rest for unknown reasons. V and J calls and clone size come straight from that table; D and trimming were deduced from the DNA. The sample table contains approximately 100,000 clones; only one count was recorded for around nine tenths of them. The ten largest clones add up to roughly a sixth of the sample.

A note on this clone: Which antigen it targets is not known. Per-nucleotide qualities are absent, and no much larger clonotype sits a single base away.

V drops 4 bases and J drops 5 bases, leaving 18 bases in between. CDR3 length: 15 amino acids, cysteine to phenylalanine. Only the CDR3 portion is preserved as DNA: 45 bases, with reading frame beginning at the first base. CDR1 and CDR2, looked up from the germline V gene, are SGDLS and YYNGEE. The time point label, as the study defines it: baseline before first vaccination. Vaccinee samples were obtained from the UK trials COV001 and COV002, which included a single-blind randomized controlled phase 2/3 trial of AZD1222 (ChAdOx1 nCoV-19) in healthy adults. For TCRbeta chain sequencing, PBMC samples from trial participants were taken at day 0 and at day 28 after the second dose.

The clonotype comes from an adult in good health. The sequenced sample was peripheral blood, obtained on day 0 of AZD1222 vaccination. Here the chain combines TRBV9 and TRBJ2-5, and TRBD1 may be the D gene, going by 6 matching bases. The CDR3 here reads CASSSHSTGIETQYF. The base sequence is TGTGCCAGCAGCTCCCATAGCACAGGGATTGAGACCCAGTACTTC.